One and the same sample provided the 26 T cell receptor beta chains below, sequenced in a study of blood T cell repertoires in COVID-19. Assay: immunoSEQ multiplex PCR; the TCRdb copy retains only in-frame clones and omits some. The table has approximately 120,000 clones, about 89% seen once. The specimen was peripheral blood. These TCRs come from a human donor with acute or convalescent COVID-19. The donor label of this sample is uncertain.

The CDR3 nucleotides are TGTGCCAGCAGCATTGGACAGGGTGGCTACGCTTTCTTT. This encodes CASSIGQGGYAFF. V usage is TRBV11-2 and J usage is TRBJ1-1; TRBD1 agrees at 8 bases. With 5 bases clipped from V and 11 bases from J, the junction kept 10 bases outside the gene matches. CDR3 length: 13 residues. CDR1 is SGHAT and CDR2 is FQNNGV in the germline V gene.

This clone has more than one count but fewer than ten. The J gene is TRBJ1-4, the V gene TRBV5-6; D gene ambiguous. Germline V lookup: CDR1 SGHDT, CDR2 YYEEEE. The CDR3 spans 13 residues. V lost 5 bases and J 10 bases, leaving 15 bases between the germline ends. The CDR3 protein is CASSEEVRGKLFF. CDR3 sequence (DNA): TGTGCCAGCAGTGAGGAGGTGCGGGGAAAACTGTTTTTT.

This chain links TRBV6-5 with TRBJ1-5, with 10 bases identical to TRBD1. CDR1 is MNHEY, CDR2 SVGAGI, per germline. Germline trimming cut 2 bases from V and 7 bases from J; bases unmatched to any gene: 5. The CDR3 length is 15 residues. The CDR3 spells CASSYGTGAGQPQHF. In nucleotides, the CDR3 is TGTGCCAGCAGTTACGGGACAGGGGCAGGGCAGCCCCAGCATTTT.

V is TRBV4-3 and J is TRBJ1-6, with TRBD1 identical over 9 bases. This CDR3 is built from 17 residues. Unmatched junction bases numbered 12, after V lost 2 bases and J lost 10 bases. Germline CDR1 and CDR2: LGHNA and YSLEER. The CDR3, as DNA: TGCGCCAGCAGCCAATCTTTACCGGGACAGGGAGGCTCACCCCTCCACTTT. This gives the protein CASSQSLPGQGGSPLHF.

The CDR3 spells CASSRMGSTGANVLTF. CDR3 DNA: TGTGCCAGTAGTAGGATGGGGAGCACTGGGGCCAACGTCCTGACTTTC. The chain carries TRBV19 and TRBJ2-6; TRBD2 might be the D (5 bases). Germline V CDR1 and CDR2: LNHDA, SQIVND (reference sequence). V lost 4 bases, J lost 2 bases, and 12 bases lay in between. The CDR3 has 16 residues. The full variable domain, its missing parts supplied by reference TRBV19 and TRBJ2-6, is DGGITQSPKYLFRKEGQNVTLSCEQNLNHDAMYWYRQDPGQGLRLIYYSQIVNDFQKGDIAEGYSVSREKKESFPLTVTSAQKNPTAFYLCASSRMGSTGANVLTFGAGSRLTVL.

The J gene is TRBJ2-1, the V gene TRBV21-1; the DNA was not used to check the table's D call, TRBD2. TRBV21-1 represents a pseudogene. The CDR3 sequence is 16 residues long. DNA for the CDR3: TGTGCCAGCAGCAAAGCTAGGCGGGAGTCCTACAATGAGCAGTTCTTC. It translates to CASSKARRESYNEQFF.

This chain connects TRBV11-2 to TRBJ2-7; unclear D gene. Germline values: CDR1 SGHAT, CDR2 FQNNGV. The CDR3 consists of 14 residues. The ends were cut back, 2 bases at V and 0 bases at J, with 8 bases in the middle. The CDR3 DNA is TGTGCCAGCAGCTTACAGGCCAGCTCCTACGAGCAGTACTTC. Protein: CASSLQASSYEQYF.

CDR3 sequence (DNA): TGTGCCAGCAGGGGGACAGGGGGTAATGAAAAACTGTTTTTT. It codes for CASRGTGGNEKLFF. This chain uses TRBV6-5 with TRBJ1-4, with 11 bases that match TRBD1. The J segment lost 4 bases and the V segment lost 6 bases, leaving 1 base of the junction unmatched. CDR3 size: 14 residues. Germline CDR1 and CDR2: MNHEY and SVGAGI.

The sample holds one count of this clone. The chain employs TRBV5-1 and TRBJ2-7, with D unresolved. The CDR3 covers 14 residues. The germline V and J ends were trimmed by 1 base and 4 bases, with 12 bases remaining between them. CDR1 SGHRS and CDR2 YFSETQ come from the germline V gene. CDR3 coding DNA: TGCGCCAGCAGCTTGTCTAGTAGGAATTACGAGCAGTACTTC. This sequence encodes CASSLSSRNYEQYF.

The chain has TRBV7-2 and TRBJ1-1; 8 bases agree with TRBD1. The V gene end was trimmed by 1 base and the J gene end by 4 bases; junction bases not matched to a gene: 5. CDR3 length: 15 residues. Germline CDR1 reads SGHTA; CDR2 reads FQGNSA. CDR3 nucleotides: TGTGCCAGCAGCTTAGTGAGTGACAGGGGCACTGAAGCTTTCTTT. This gives the protein CASSLVSDRGTEAFF.

The chain couples TRBV30 to TRBJ2-3, with 11 positions matching TRBD1. Germline CDR1 and CDR2: GTSNPN and SVGIG (reference sequence). V trimming: 2 bases; J trimming: 5 bases; junction bases outside the gene matches: 6. The CDR3 sequence is 15 residues long. CDR3 amino acids: CAWSPWTGGEDTQYF. The DNA for the CDR3 is TGTGCCTGGAGTCCCTGGACAGGGGGCGAAGATACGCAGTATTTT.

The CDR3 DNA reads TGTGCCAGCAGTGAATATGGCGGTCGTAGGGATACGCAGTATTTT. Translating gives CASSEYGGRRDTQYF. The rearrangement uses TRBV25-1 and TRBJ2-3; D is unresolved. Germline lookup yields CDR1 MGHDK and CDR2 SYGVNS. Between the trimmed V and J ends, which lost 0 bases and 6 bases, there was a span of 13 bases. The length of the CDR3 is 15 residues. The whole variable domain, filled in from reference TRBV25-1 and TRBJ2-3, reads EADIYQTPRYLVIGTGKKITLECSQTMGHDKMYWYQQDPGMELHLIHYSYGVNSTEKGDLSSESTVSRIRTEHFPLTLESARPSHTSQYLCASSEYGGRRDTQYFGPGTRLTVL.

The chain joins TRBV19 to TRBJ1-2; D is uncertain. The V and J ends lost 6 bases and 4 bases respectively, with 24 bases between them. Germline V CDR1 and CDR2: LNHDA, SQIVND (reference sequence). The CDR3 runs to 17 residues. The CDR3 DNA is TGTGCCAGTAGACCCCGGATAGCGGGCCAGATCGGCTATGGCTACACCTTC. Its protein product is CASRPRIAGQIGYGYTF.

V usage is TRBV5-4 and J usage is TRBJ2-7; maybe TRBD1 (6 bases). With 3 bases removed from V and 2 bases from J, the gap between germline ends came to 6 bases. The CDR3 sequence is 12 residues long. Germline V lookup: CDR1 SGHNT, CDR2 YYREEE (reference sequence). The chain's CDR3 is CASSWDTYEQYF. The CDR3 nucleotides read TGTGCCAGCAGCTGGGACACCTACGAGCAGTACTTC.

The V gene is TRBV28, the J gene TRBJ1-1; D is unresolved. The CDR3 has 10 residues. The germline V and J ends were trimmed by 8 bases and 7 bases, with 8 bases remaining between them. Germline CDR1 is MDHEN and CDR2 is SYDVKM. The CDR3 bases are TGTGCCAGCGGCTCAAGTGAAGCTTTCTTT. Translation: CASGSSEAFF. Variable domain in full (rest from reference TRBV28 and TRBJ1-1): DVKVTQSSRYLVKRTGEKVFLECVQDMDHENMFWYRQDPGLGLRLIYFSYDVKMKEKGDIPEGYSVSREKKERFSLILESASTNQTSMYLCASGSSEAFFGQGTRLTVV.

This chain links TRBV27 with TRBJ1-6; 7 bases fit TRBD1. Germline V CDR1 and CDR2: MNHEY, SMNVEV (reference sequence). CDR3 length equals 16 residues. The ends lost 2 bases at V and 2 bases at J; junction bases unmatched: 3. The CDR3 DNA sequence: TGTGCCAGCAGTTTACAGGGGGTGGCCTATAATTCACCCCTCCACTTT. Amino acids: CASSLQGVAYNSPLHF.

The chain couples TRBV6-5 to TRBJ2-5, with D possibly matching TRBD2 (6 bases). Germline-derived CDR1 and CDR2 are MNHEY and SVGAGI. V was trimmed by 0 bases and J by 5 bases, leaving 16 bases between them. The CDR3 is 16 residues long. This CDR3 reads CASSYSAGQGSETQYF. The CDR3 coding sequence is TGTGCCAGCAGTTACTCGGCGGGGCAGGGAAGTGAGACCCAGTACTTC.

J is TRBJ2-7 and V is TRBV7-2; 13 bases are a match to TRBD2. J lost 1 base, V lost 1 base, and 7 bases had no gene match. Germline loops: CDR1 SGHTA, CDR2 FQGNSA. This CDR3 is built from 18 residues. The chain's CDR3 is CASSLERTSGSGSYEQYF. As DNA, the CDR3 is TGTGCCAGCAGCTTAGAGCGGACTAGCGGGAGCGGTTCCTACGAGCAGTACTTC.

J is TRBJ1-5 and V is TRBV19, with 9 bases fitting TRBD1. There are 15 residues in the CDR3. Germline V gene sequence: CDR1 LNHDA, CDR2 SQIVND (reference sequence). J was trimmed by 6 bases and V by 5 bases; bases with no gene match: 8. The CDR3 region is CASSSWGTGSQPQHF. The CDR3 DNA reads TGTGCCAGTAGTTCTTGGGGGACAGGGAGTCAGCCCCAGCATTTT. The variable domain in full, with the rest retrieved from reference TRBV19 and TRBJ1-5, is DGGITQSPKYLFRKEGQNVTLSCEQNLNHDAMYWYRQDPGQGLRLIYYSQIVNDFQKGDIAEGYSVSREKKESFPLTVTSAQKNPTAFYLCASSSWGTGSQPQHFGDGTRLSIL.

This clone appeared a single time. The chain uses TRBV6-2 or TRBV6-3 and TRBJ2-1; TRBD2 agrees at 11 bases. V shed 5 bases, J shed 5 bases, and the junction held 8 bases outside the gene matches. This CDR3 spans 16 amino acids. The germline V gene encodes CDR1 MNHEY and CDR2 SVGEGT. CDR3 bases: TGTGCCAGCAGTCAAATAGCGGGGGGGATCAACAATGAGCAGTTCTTC. It encodes CASSQIAGGINNEQFF.

The rearrangement uses TRBV7-6 and TRBJ2-7; TRBD2 agrees at 8 bases. The CDR3 has 13 amino acids. V shed 2 bases, J shed 6 bases, and the junction held 3 bases outside the gene matches. CDR1 and CDR2 from the germline V gene are SGHVS and FNYEAQ. This CDR3 reads CASSLTGGGEQYF. As DNA, the CDR3 is TGTGCCAGCAGCTTAACGGGAGGGGGCGAGCAGTACTTC. The full variable domain, in which reference TRBV7-6 and TRBJ2-7 provide the parts outside the CDR3, is GAGVSQSPRYKVTKRGQDVALRCDPISGHVSLYWYRQALGQGPEFLTYFNYEAQQDKSGLPNDRFSAERPEGSISTLTIQRTEQRDSAMYRCASSLTGGGEQYFGPGTRLTVT.

The table lists this clone with a count of one. V usage is TRBV12-5 and J usage is TRBJ2-7; D possibly corresponds to TRBD1 (5 bases). Trimming shortened V by 2 bases and J by 2 bases, and 10 bases separated the two germline ends. The CDR3 has 14 amino acids. Per the germline V gene, CDR1 is LGHNT and CDR2 is FRNRAP. For the CDR3, the DNA is TGTGCTAGTGGTTTGCCAGGACAAGCCTACGAGCAGTACTTC. Amino acids: CASGLPGQAYEQYF.

The V gene is TRBV4-2, the J gene TRBJ2-5; 8 bases align to TRBD2. The V and J ends lost 5 bases and 5 bases, in that order; junction bases with no gene match: 10. Germline assignment: CDR1 LGHNA and CDR2 YNFKEQ. The CDR3 is made up of 15 amino acids. CDR3 sequence reads: CASSEVVGRAETQYF. The CDR3 bases are TGTGCCAGCAGCGAAGTGGTCGGGAGGGCCGAGACCCAGTACTTC.

The chain uses TRBV5-1 and TRBJ2-2; 7 bases match TRBD2. This CDR3 is 16 amino acids long. Per germline, CDR1 SGHRS and CDR2 YFSETQ. Losses at the gene ends were 4 bases for V and 1 base for J; bases not matched to a gene: 7. The CDR3 spells CASSQLRTRNTGELFF. In DNA, the CDR3 is TGCGCCAGCAGCCAGCTCCGGACTAGGAACACCGGGGAGCTGTTTTTT.

The J gene is TRBJ1-2, the V gene TRBV7-2; the D gene is possibly TRBD1 (6 bases). V lost 5 bases, J lost 6 bases, and 16 bases lay in between. The CDR3 consists of 14 residues. The V gene's germline CDR1 is SGHTA and CDR2 FQGNSA. The CDR3, as DNA: TGTGCCAGCAGCCTGGCGCGGGGGGGCGATGGCTACACCTTC. Amino acid sequence: CASSLARGGDGYTF.

The V gene is TRBV9, the J gene TRBJ1-3; D is uncertain. CDR3 length: 15 residues. V was pared by 1 base and J by 2 bases, with 10 bases between. Germline loops: CDR1 SGDLS, CDR2 YYNGEE. The CDR3 sequence: CASSVQSEAGNTIYF. CDR3 in DNA: TGTGCCAGCAGCGTACAGTCAGAAGCTGGAAACACCATATATTTT. The variable domain in full, with the rest retrieved from reference TRBV9 and TRBJ1-3, is DSGVTQTPKHLITATGQRVTLRCSPRSGDLSVYWYQQSLDQGLQFLIQYYNGEERAKGNILERFSAQQFPDLHSELNLSSLELGDSALYFCASSVQSEAGNTIYFGEGSWLTVV.